This T cell receptor beta chain was sequenced for a study of T cells expressing NK-cell markers. The wider study: Source material for TCR beta repertoires consisted of sorted CD3+CD56+NKG2C+, CD3+CD56+NKG2C- and CD3+CD56-NKG2C+ T cells. Broader study findings: It was still unclear whether expanded NKG2C+ T cell clones were HCMV specific.

Of note for this clonotype: The antigen remains unidentified.

The CDR3 sequence is 17 residues long. Germline assignment: CDR1 DFQATT and CDR2 SNEGSKA (reference sequence). TCRdb processed the 5' RACE reads again and assigns one entry to each CDR3 protein, with no DNA. Across 300,000 to 500,000 distinct CDR3 sequences, the top ten clones capture about 10% of the sample. Sequences were obtained from blood T cells: a sorted CD56 or NKG2C T cell subset, CD4+ or CD8+ T cells, or bulk PBMC T cells (not recorded which). This clonotype was sampled from a woman between 45 and 65 years old in good health. The chain recombines TRBV20-1 with TRBJ2-1; TCRdb gives TRBD2 as the D gene, but with no DNA this cannot be confirmed. CDR3 protein: CSARTAEGDYDYNEQFF.